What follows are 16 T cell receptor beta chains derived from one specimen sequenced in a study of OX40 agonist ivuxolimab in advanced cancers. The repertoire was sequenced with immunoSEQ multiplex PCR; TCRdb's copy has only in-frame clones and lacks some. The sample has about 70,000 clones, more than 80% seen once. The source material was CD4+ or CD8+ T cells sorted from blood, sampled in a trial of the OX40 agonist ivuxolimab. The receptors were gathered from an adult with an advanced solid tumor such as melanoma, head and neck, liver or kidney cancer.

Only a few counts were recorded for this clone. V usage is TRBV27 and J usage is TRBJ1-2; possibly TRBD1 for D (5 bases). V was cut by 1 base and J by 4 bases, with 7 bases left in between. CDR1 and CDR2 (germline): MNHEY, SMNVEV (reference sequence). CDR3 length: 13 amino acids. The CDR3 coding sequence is TGTGCCAGCAGTTTATATGGGGGCTATGGCTACACCTTC. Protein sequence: CASSLYGGYGYTF.

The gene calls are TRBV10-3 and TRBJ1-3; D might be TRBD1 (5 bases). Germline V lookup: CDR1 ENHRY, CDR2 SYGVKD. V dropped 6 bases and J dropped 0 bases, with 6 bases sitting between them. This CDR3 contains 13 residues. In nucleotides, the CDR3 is TGTGCCATCAGGGGACTCTCTGGAAACACCATATATTTT. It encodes CAIRGLSGNTIYF.

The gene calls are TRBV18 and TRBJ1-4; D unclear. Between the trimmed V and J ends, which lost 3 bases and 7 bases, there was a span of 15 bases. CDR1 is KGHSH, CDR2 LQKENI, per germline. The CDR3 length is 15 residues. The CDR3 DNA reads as TGTGCCAGCTCACCTCCGCTAGGGATGAGTGAAAAACTGTTTTTT. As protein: CASSPPLGMSEKLFF.

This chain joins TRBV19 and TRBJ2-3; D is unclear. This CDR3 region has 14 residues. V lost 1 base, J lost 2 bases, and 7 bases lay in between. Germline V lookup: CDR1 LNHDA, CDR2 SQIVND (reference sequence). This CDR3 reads CASSIGEDTDTQYF. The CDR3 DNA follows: TGTGCCAGTAGTATAGGTGAAGACACAGATACGCAGTATTTT.

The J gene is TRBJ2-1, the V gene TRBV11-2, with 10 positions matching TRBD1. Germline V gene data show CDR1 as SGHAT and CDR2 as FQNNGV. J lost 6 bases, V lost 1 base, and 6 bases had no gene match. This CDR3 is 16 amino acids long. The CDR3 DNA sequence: TGTGCCAGCAGCTTAGGCGCCGGGACAGGGGTCAATGAGCAGTTCTTC. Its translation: CASSLGAGTGVNEQFF. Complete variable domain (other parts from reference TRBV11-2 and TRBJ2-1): EAGVAQSPRYKIIEKRQSVAFWCNPISGHATLYWYQQILGQGPKLLIQFQNNGVVDDSQLPKDRFSAERLKGVDSTLKIQPAKLEDSAVYLCASSLGAGTGVNEQFFGPGTRLTVL.

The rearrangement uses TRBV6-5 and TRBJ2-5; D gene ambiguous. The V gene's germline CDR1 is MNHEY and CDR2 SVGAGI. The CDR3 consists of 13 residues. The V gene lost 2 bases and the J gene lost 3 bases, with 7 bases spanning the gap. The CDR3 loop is CASSYGPKETQYF. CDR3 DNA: TGTGCCAGCAGTTACGGGCCTAAAGAGACCCAGTACTTC.

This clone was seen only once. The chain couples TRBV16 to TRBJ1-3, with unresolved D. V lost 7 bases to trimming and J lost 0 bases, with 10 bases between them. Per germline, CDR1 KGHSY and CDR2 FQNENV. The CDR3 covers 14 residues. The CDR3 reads CASTRYPSGNTIYF. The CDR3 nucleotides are TGTGCCAGCACCAGGTACCCCTCTGGAAACACCATATATTTT.

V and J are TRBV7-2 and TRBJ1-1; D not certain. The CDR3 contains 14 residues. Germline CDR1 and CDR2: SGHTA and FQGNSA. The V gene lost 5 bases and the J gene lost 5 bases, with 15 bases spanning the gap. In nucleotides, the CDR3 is TGTGCCAGCAGCCTTGACAAGACGAGGACTGAAGCTTTCTTT. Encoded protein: CASSLDKTRTEAFF.

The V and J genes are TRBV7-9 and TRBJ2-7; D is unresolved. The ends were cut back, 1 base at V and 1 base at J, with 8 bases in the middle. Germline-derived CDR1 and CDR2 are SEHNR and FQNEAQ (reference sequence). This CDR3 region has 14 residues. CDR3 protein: CASSLVTESYEQYF. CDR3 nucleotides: TGTGCCAGCAGCTTAGTTACGGAGTCCTACGAGCAGTACTTC.

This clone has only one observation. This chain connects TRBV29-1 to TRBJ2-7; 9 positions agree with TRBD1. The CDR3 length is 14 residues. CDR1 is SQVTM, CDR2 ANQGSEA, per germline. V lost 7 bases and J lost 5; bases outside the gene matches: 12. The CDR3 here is CSATMGQGGNEQYF. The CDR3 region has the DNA TGCAGCGCAACCATGGGACAGGGAGGTAACGAGCAGTACTTC.

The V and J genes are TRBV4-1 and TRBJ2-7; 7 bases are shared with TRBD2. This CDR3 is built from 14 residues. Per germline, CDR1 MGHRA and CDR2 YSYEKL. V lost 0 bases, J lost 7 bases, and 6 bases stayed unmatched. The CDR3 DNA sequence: TGCGCCAGCAGCCAAGATAATTGGGGAGGGGAGCAGTACTTC. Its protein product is CASSQDNWGGEQYF.

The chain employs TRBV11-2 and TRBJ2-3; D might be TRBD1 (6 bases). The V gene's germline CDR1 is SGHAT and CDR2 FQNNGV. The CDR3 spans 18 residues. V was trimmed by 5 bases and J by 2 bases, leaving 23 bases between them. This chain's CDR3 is CASSTSGALPSITDTQYF. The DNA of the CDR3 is TGTGCCAGCAGCACATCAGGGGCCCTACCTTCTATCACAGATACGCAGTATTTT.

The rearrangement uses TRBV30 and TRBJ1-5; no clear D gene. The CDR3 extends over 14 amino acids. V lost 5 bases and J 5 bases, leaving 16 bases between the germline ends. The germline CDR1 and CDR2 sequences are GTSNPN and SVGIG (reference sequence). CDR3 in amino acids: CAWAGGNDDQPQHF. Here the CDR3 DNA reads TGTGCCTGGGCGGGAGGGAATGACGATCAGCCCCAGCATTTT.

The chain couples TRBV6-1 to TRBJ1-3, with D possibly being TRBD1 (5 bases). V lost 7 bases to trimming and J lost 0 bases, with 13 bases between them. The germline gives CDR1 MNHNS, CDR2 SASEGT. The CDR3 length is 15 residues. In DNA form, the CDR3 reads TGTGCCAGCAAACGAGGGACCCGCTCTGGAAACACCATATATTTT. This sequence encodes CASKRGTRSGNTIYF.

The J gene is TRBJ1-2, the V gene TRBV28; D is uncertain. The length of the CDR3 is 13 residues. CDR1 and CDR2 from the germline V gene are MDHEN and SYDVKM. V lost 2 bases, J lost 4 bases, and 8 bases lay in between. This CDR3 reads CASSLTAIYGYTF. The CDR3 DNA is TGTGCCAGCAGTTTAACAGCCATCTATGGCTACACCTTC.

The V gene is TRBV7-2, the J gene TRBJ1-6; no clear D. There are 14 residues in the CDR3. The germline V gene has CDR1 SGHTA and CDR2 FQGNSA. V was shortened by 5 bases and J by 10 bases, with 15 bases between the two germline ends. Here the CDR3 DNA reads TGTGCCAGCAGCCGGCCGCGGGCCGCCTCACCCCTCCACTTT. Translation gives CASSRPRAASPLHF.